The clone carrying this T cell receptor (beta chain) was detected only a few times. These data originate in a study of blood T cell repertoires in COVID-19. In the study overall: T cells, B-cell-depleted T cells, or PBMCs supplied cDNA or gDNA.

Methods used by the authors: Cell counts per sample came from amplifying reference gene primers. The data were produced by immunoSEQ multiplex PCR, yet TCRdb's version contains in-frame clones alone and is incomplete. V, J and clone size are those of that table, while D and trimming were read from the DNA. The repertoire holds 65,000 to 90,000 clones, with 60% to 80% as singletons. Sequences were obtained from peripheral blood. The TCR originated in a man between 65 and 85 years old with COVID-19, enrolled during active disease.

CDR3 residues: CASSEVYSGAGYTF. As DNA, the CDR3 is TGTGCCAGCAGTGAAGTGTACAGCGGAGCTGGCTACACCTTC. The V gene is TRBV6-1, the J gene TRBJ1-2; D gene uncertain. In germline, CDR1 is MNHNS, CDR2 SASEGT. The CDR3 loop spans 14 amino acids. V was shortened by 1 base and J by 7 bases, with 13 bases between the two germline ends.